Described below is a single TCR beta chain sequence and its context. These data come from a study of blood T cell repertoires in COVID-19. Overall study context: PBMCs, B-cell-depleted T cells, or T cells were the source of the cDNA or gDNA that made up the material.

V shed 4 bases, J shed 7 bases, and the junction held 3 bases outside the gene matches. CDR1 SQVTM and CDR2 ANQGSEA come from the germline V gene. This CDR3 region has 12 residues. Per the original data handling: From reference gene primer amplification, estimates of nucleated cell counts were derived. Assay used: immunoSEQ multiplex PCR; TCRdb lists only in-frame clones, some missing. From that table come the V and J calls and clone size; the DNA was used to work out D and trimming. The sample has nearly 110,000 clones, about 89% seen once. The sequence came from a woman younger than 45 with acute or convalescent COVID-19. The J gene is TRBJ1-5, the V gene TRBV29-1; TRBD1 matches at 8 bases. Sequencing used peripheral blood. CDR3 sequence reads: CSVAHRGQPQHF. In nucleotides, the CDR3 is TGCAGCGTTGCTCACAGGGGGCAGCCCCAGCATTTT.